Listed below are T cell receptor beta chains from one sample, sequenced in a study of cytomegalovirus exposure and HLA in healthy donors. Measured with immunoSEQ multiplex PCR; TCRdb has only the in-frame clones, and not every one. The sample consists of 130,000 to 150,000 clones, 77% of them appearing once. Sequencing was performed on PBMCs. All receptors come from a woman aged 50 to 60 in good health and CMV-seronegative. CDR3s include the opening cysteine and the closing phenylalanine or tryptophan. D genes are given only for firm matches. Clone size, where shown, is once, few, many, or a class for clones that have expanded.

J gene | D gene | V gene | clone size | CDR3 length | CDR3 DNA | CDR3 protein
TRBJ2-5 | TRBD2 | TRBV2 | NA | 15 | TGTGCCAGCAGTGCTCGGGGGGGCCCTCAAGAGACCCAGTACTTC | CASSARGGPQETQYF
TRBJ2-3 | TRBD2 | TRBV4-2 | NA | 17 | TGTGCCAGCAGCCAGGTGACTAGCGGGGCCTCCACAGATACGCAGTATTTT | CASSQVTSGASTDTQYF
TRBJ2-7 | NA | TRBV6-5 | NA | 14 | TGTGCCAGCAGTTACCGTCGGGGCTCCTACGAGCAGTACTTC | CASSYRRGSYEQYF
TRBJ1-2 | TRBD1 | TRBV27 | NA | 15 | TGTGCCAGCGGAGGAACTCCGGGACAGGGCAGTGGCTACACCTTC | CASGGTPGQGSGYTF
TRBJ2-7 | NA | TRBV6-4 | NA | 11 | TGTGCCAGCAGTGAATCGGGCGAGCAGTACTTC | CASSESGEQYF
TRBJ2-1 | NA | TRBV2 | NA | 14 | TGTGCCAGCAGAGGGGTTTCCGTAGACAATGAGCAGTTCTTC | CASRGVSVDNEQFF
TRBJ1-5 | TRBD1 | TRBV7-2 | NA | 17 | TGTGCCAGCAGCTTATTCCCACAGGGGGCCAGCAATCAGCCCCAGCATTTT | CASSLFPQGASNQPQHF
TRBJ2-5 | NA | TRBV11-3 | NA | 13 | TGTGCCAGCAGCGGAGGGGGCCCTGGGACCCAGTACTTC | CASSGGGPGTQYF
TRBJ2-1 | NA | TRBV7-9 | few | 12 | TGTGCCAGCAGCTTGTGGGCAGTGGAGCAGTTCTTC | CASSLWAVEQFF
TRBJ1-1 | NA | TRBV19 | NA | 13 | TGTGCCAGTAGTGCCCGGGGGGTGACTGAAGCTTTCTTT | CASSARGVTEAFF
TRBJ1-2 | NA | TRBV4-3 | NA | 15 | TGCGCCAGCAGCCAAGATAACCCGGGGGGCCTAGGCTACACCTTC | CASSQDNPGGLGYTF
TRBJ1-2 | NA | TRBV25-1 | NA | 12 | TGTGCCAGCAGTGGTTATTGGGCCGGCTACACCTTC | CASSGYWAGYTF
TRBJ1-2 | TRBD1 | TRBV6-5 | NA | 13 | TGTGCCAGCAGTTACATGGGGACAGCTGGCTACACCTTC | CASSYMGTAGYTF
TRBJ1-3 | NA | TRBV6-5 | NA | 14 | TGTGCCAGCAGTTACACAGACTCTGGAAACACCATATATTTT | CASSYTDSGNTIYF
TRBJ1-3 | NA | TRBV15 | NA | 15 | TGTGCCACCAGCAGAGATCTGACAAGTGGAAACACCATATATTTT | CATSRDLTSGNTIYF
TRBJ2-7 | NA | TRBV5-6 | NA | 12 | TGTGCCAGCAGCTTGACTCCTTACGAGCAGTACTTC | CASSLTPYEQYF
TRBJ2-7 | NA | TRBV5-1 | NA | 15 | TGCGCCAGCAGCTTGTGGGGGGGCCAGGGTAACGAGCAGTACTTC | CASSLWGGQGNEQYF
TRBJ2-3 | TRBD2 | TRBV28 | NA | 13 | TGTGGCGCGGGACTAGGAACCCTAGATACGCAGTATTTT | CGAGLGTLDTQYF
TRBJ1-5 | NA | TRBV15 | NA | 14 | TGTGCCACCAGCAGAATCAGGGACACCTGGCCCCAGCATTTT | CATSRIRDTWPQHF
TRBJ2-7 | NA | TRBV7-9 | once | 13 | TGTGCCAGCAGCTTAGGGAGGTCCTACGAGCAGTACTTC | CASSLGRSYEQYF
TRBJ2-3 | TRBD2 | TRBV5-1 | NA | 16 | TGCGCCAGCAGCTCACTAGCGGGGGAGGGCGGCGATACGCAGTATTTT | CASSSLAGEGGDTQYF
TRBJ2-5 | NA | TRBV5-4 | once | 14 | TGTGCCAGCAGCGGTAACCGGGGCCCGGGGGAGCAGTACTTC | CASSGNRGPGEQYF
TRBJ2-5 | NA | TRBV5-1 | NA | 12 | TGCGCCAGCAAATCCCTTGAGGAGACCCAGTACTTC | CASKSLEETQYF
TRBJ2-5 | TRBD2 | TRBV2 | once | 15 | TGTGCCAGCAGGAGACTAGCGGGGGGCCAAGAGACCCAGTACTTC | CASRRLAGGQETQYF
TRBJ2-7 | TRBD1 | TRBV6-1 | NA | 15 | TGTGCCAGCAGCCGAAGGGGGGACAGGGCAGGCGAGCAGTACTTC | CASSRRGDRAGEQYF
TRBJ2-7 | TRBD2 | TRBV2 | once | 14 | TGTGCCAGCAGTGTTGGTCTAGCGGGGTACGAGCAGTACTTC | CASSVGLAGYEQYF
TRBJ2-7 | TRBD2 | TRBV10-2 | once | 16 | TGCGCCAGCAGTGAAGGGACTAGCGGGTTTTCCTACGAGCAGTACTTC | CASSEGTSGFSYEQYF
TRBJ1-5 | TRBD1 | TRBV27 | NA | 16 | TGTGCCAGCAGTTTCTGGACAGGGGGACCGAATCAGCCCCAGCATTTT | CASSFWTGGPNQPQHF
TRBJ1-6 | NA | TRBV6-5 | NA | 14 | TGTGCCAGCAGTCCCCTCCGAGGCAATTCACCCCTCCACTTT | CASSPLRGNSPLHF
TRBJ1-2 | TRBD1 | TRBV5-6 | NA | 14 | TGTGCCAGCAGCACGGGACAGGGGTTCATTGGCTACACCTTC | CASSTGQGFIGYTF
TRBJ1-6 | TRBD1 | TRBV2 | NA | 17 | TGTGCCAGCAGGGAAGAGACAGGGAGCTCCTATAATTCACCCCTCCACTTT | CASREETGSSYNSPLHF
TRBJ1-3 | TRBD1 | TRBV5-6 | few | 11 | TGTGCCAGCAGCTTGGTCTGGGACAGGGTCTTT | CASSLVWDRVF
TRBJ2-3 | NA | TRBV4-1 | NA | 12 | TGCGCCAGCAGCCAAGCGCGAGATACGCAGTATTTT | CASSQARDTQYF
TRBJ1-6 | NA | TRBV6-1 | NA | 13 | TGTGCCAGCAGTGTCCGTCCTAATTCACCCCTCCACTTT | CASSVRPNSPLHF
TRBJ2-7 | TRBD2 | TRBV7-9 | NA | 18 | TGTGCCAGCAGCTCGTCCGGGACTAGCGGGGGAAGCTCCTACGAGCAGTACTTC | CASSSSGTSGGSSYEQYF
TRBJ2-2 | TRBD1 | TRBV7-7 | NA | 14 | TGTGCTAGCTGCGTTACTCAGGGGGCGGAGGAGCTGTTTTTT | CASCVTQGAEELFF
TRBJ1-5 | TRBD1 | TRBV19 | NA | 15 | TGTGCCAGTAGTAAGGACAGGGTCTGGAATCAGCCCCAGCATTTT | CASSKDRVWNQPQHF
TRBJ2-7 | NA | TRBV5-4 | NA | 14 | TGTGCCAGCAGCTTGGGTATGGCCTCCTACGAGCAGTACTTC | CASSLGMASYEQYF
TRBJ2-1 | TRBD1 | TRBV5-4 | NA | 13 | TGTGCCAGCGTCTACCCAGGGGGCGGTGAGCAGTTCTTC | CASVYPGGGEQFF
TRBJ2-2 | NA | TRBV15 | once | 14 | TGTGCCACCAGCAAGGGACAAACCACCGGGGAGCTGTTTTTT | CATSKGQTTGELFF
TRBJ1-2 | NA | TRBV5-6 | NA | 11 | TGTGCCAGCAGCTTCAGGGGTGGCTACACCTTC | CASSFRGGYTF
TRBJ1-2 | NA | TRBV29-1 | NA | 12 | TGCAGCGTTGAAGAGAGACTTTATGGCTACACCTTC | CSVEERLYGYTF
TRBJ1-2 | NA | TRBV29-1 | NA | 13 | TGCAGCGTCGTTGGGGAGGGGGGTTATGGCTACACCTTC | CSVVGEGGYGYTF
TRBJ1-2 | TRBD1 | TRBV7-2 | NA | 16 | TGTGCCAGCAGCTTAGCAGGGACAGGGGGGCTTTATGGCTACACCTTC | CASSLAGTGGLYGYTF
TRBJ1-6 | NA | TRBV7-2 | few | 15 | TGTGCCAGCAGCTTCGCAGGGTTTTTGGATTCACCCCTCCACTTT | CASSFAGFLDSPLHF
TRBJ1-4 | NA | TRBV5-4 | few | 14 | TGTGCCAGCAGCTTGTGGACAGAAGATGAAAAACTGTTTTTT | CASSLWTEDEKLFF